This paragraph covers one T cell receptor (beta chain) sequence. Its target is unknown. There are 15 residues in the CDR3. This specimen comes from a study of Ad26.COV2.S vaccination and SARS-CoV-2 variants. Study-wide background: Ad26.COV2.S shots went into the muscle once or twice, 56 days apart. Findings and caveats of the study: Vaccinated and placebo-treated recipients had similar non-spike TCR breadth.

Only in-frame clones appear in the TCRdb table, and some are missing; sequencing was by immunoSEQ multiplex PCR. The table lists over 350,000 clones, about nine tenths of them singletons. Sample treatment: around 19 received Ad26.COV2.S at low or high dose, single or two shots; roughly 5 received placebo; per-sample allocation not given. Specimens were obtained on day 63 following the first vaccine or placebo injection. The gene calls are TRBV21-1 and TRBJ2-3; the table calls TRBD2, which could not be checked here. TRBV21-1 is a pseudogene. This TCR derives from a person aged 18-65 years who received the Ad26.COV2.S COVID-19 vaccine or a placebo. The material sequenced was peripheral blood, taken in a trial of Ad26.COV2.S vaccine versus placebo. CDR3 nucleotides: TGTGCCTTCTCTACTCGCGGGGGGGCCGAAGATACGCAGTATTTT. It is translated as CAFSTRGGAEDTQYF.